The 21 T cell receptor beta chains listed next were all sequenced from one sample in a study of blood T cells in healthy people across ages. Alongside a J-beta primer mix, a sample-barcoded 5' primer served in a second PCR lasting roughly 7 to 11 cycles. From the 5' RACE reads, TCRdb called clonotypes with MiXCR, one entry per CDR3 protein. The sample holds roughly 680,000 distinct CDR3 sequences, approximately 52% seen once. Sequenced input: blood. The receptor set was obtained from an elderly woman in good health.

Comment on this clonotype: Possible read error: a much larger clone is one base away. The rearrangement links TRBV2 to TRBJ2-5, with TRBD2 as a possible D gene (5 bases). CDR3 length: 13 amino acids. V shed 4 bases and J shed 1 base, with 7 bases lying between them. Germline values: CDR1 SNHLY, CDR2 FYNNEI. The CDR3 nucleotides read TGTGCCAGCAGTGTGGACTTCCAAGAGACCCAGTACTTC. Translated: CASSVDFQETQYF.

The gene calls are TRBV12-3 or TRBV12-4 and TRBJ2-3; D not certain. Deletions cut 2 bases from V and 11 bases from J, with 8 bases between. The CDR3 loop spans 11 amino acids. CDR3 amino acids: CASSLSLQQYF. Here the CDR3 DNA reads TGTGCCAGCAGTTTAAGTCTGCAGCAGTATTTT.

V is TRBV7-2 and J is TRBJ2-3, with D perhaps TRBD1 or TRBD2 (6 bases each). The CDR3 is 14 residues long. V shed 1 base and J shed 4 bases, with 9 bases lying between them. CDR1 and CDR2 (germline): SGHTA, FQGNSA. The CDR3 is CASSLGGAADTQYF. CDR3 bases: TGTGCCAGCAGCTTAGGGGGGGCCGCAGATACGCAGTATTTT.

As regards this clonotype: Possible read error: a much larger clone is one base away. The genes are TRBV4-1 and TRBJ1-6; TRBD1 matches 7 bases. The CDR3 spans 15 residues. CDR1 and CDR2 from the germline V gene are MGHRA and YSYEKL. The CDR3 spells CAGSLIRTGGSPLHF. DNA of the CDR3: TGCGCCGGCAGCCTGATACGGACAGGAGGGTCACCCCTCCACTTT.

V usage is TRBV5-1 and J usage is TRBJ2-5, with D unclear. The DNA end favors TRBJ2-7, so the J call may be wrong. The CDR3 consists of 15 residues. Per the germline V gene, CDR1 is SGHRS and CDR2 is YFSETQ. The DNA of the CDR3 is TGCGCCAGCAGCTTGGATCGGACGGATACCTACGAGCAGTACTTC. This encodes CASSLDRTDTYEQYF.

The chain carries TRBV10-3 and TRBJ1-4; TRBD1 aligns across 10 bases. The germline gives CDR1 ENHRY, CDR2 SYGVKD. The CDR3 contains 15 residues. V gave up 6 bases and J gave up 8 bases; unmatched junction bases: 9. The CDR3 region is CAISLGQGGGEKLFF. The CDR3, as DNA: TGTGCCATCAGCCTCGGACAGGGGGGAGGAGAAAAACTGTTTTTT.

This clonotype was recorded a few times. The chain is built from TRBV18 and TRBJ2-3, with 7 nucleotides matching TRBD1. The J segment lost 3 bases and the V segment lost 4 bases, leaving 7 bases of the junction unmatched. CDR1 is KGHSH and CDR2 is LQKENI in the germline V gene. The CDR3 covers 15 residues. CDR3 loop: CASSQDRLRTDTQYF. The CDR3 coding sequence is TGTGCCAGCTCACAGGACAGGCTAAGAACAGATACGCAGTATTTT.

As to this clonotype: A clone one base away is much larger, so this may be a read error. This chain links TRBV2 with TRBJ2-1; TRBD2 might be the D (5 bases). This CDR3 region has 11 residues. The V gene's germline CDR1 is SNHLY and CDR2 FYNNEI. CDR3 in DNA: TGTGTCAGCAGGACTGTCAATGAGCAGTTCTTC. Translation gives CVSRTVNEQFF.

The CDR3 loop reads CASSQAFANNEQFF. In DNA form, the CDR3 reads TGTGCCAGCAGCCAGGCATTTGCCAACAATGAGCAGTTCTTC. The V call is TRBV14, the J call TRBJ2-1, with no clear D. V was cut by 3 bases and J by 5 bases, with 11 bases left in between. This CDR3 is 14 amino acids long. Germline assignment: CDR1 SGHDN and CDR2 FVKESK. The full variable domain, with the rest looked up from reference TRBV14 and TRBJ2-1, is EAGVTQFPSHSVIEKGQTVTLRCDPISGHDNLYWYRRVMGKEIKFLLHFVKESKQDESGMPNNRFLAERTGGTYSTLKVQPAELEDSGVYFCASSQAFANNEQFFGPGTRLTVL.

There are many counts of this clonotype. The chain carries TRBV15 and TRBJ2-1, with a possible D match to TRBD2 (6 bases). The CDR3 totals 17 residues. The germline V and J ends were trimmed by 0 bases and 8 bases, with 20 bases remaining between them. Germline CDR1 LNHNV, CDR2 YYDKDF (reference sequence). CDR3 protein: CATSRDNPRDVVDEQFF. CDR3 nucleotides: TGTGCCACCAGCAGAGATAACCCGCGGGACGTGGTTGATGAGCAGTTCTTC.

Worth noting for this clonotype: This sequence may be a read error, since a much larger clone differs from it by one base. The chain links TRBV5-1 to TRBJ2-4; D gene ambiguous. This CDR3 has 16 residues. Germline V gives CDR1 SGHRS, CDR2 YFSETQ. V dropped 4 bases and J dropped 0 bases, with 14 bases sitting between them. The CDR3: CASSPASSLAKNIQYF. The CDR3 DNA follows: TGCGCCAGCAGCCCCGCATCGAGTCTAGCCAAAAACATTCAGTACTTC.

The CDR3 bases are TGTGCCAGCAGCCGCTTCCACCCCGGGGCAGGGACCGGGGAGCTGTTTTTT. Translating gives CASSRFHPGAGTGELFF. This chain uses TRBV12-3 or TRBV12-4 with TRBJ2-2; either TRBD1 or TRBD2 may fit D (5 bases each). CDR3 length: 17 residues. The ends were cut back, 6 bases at V and 5 bases at J, with 22 bases in the middle.

This clonotype was observed at least ten times. The chain links TRBV3-1 to TRBJ2-7; D is perhaps TRBD2 (5 bases). V lost 0 bases and J lost 6, with 9 bases in between. Germline values: CDR1 LGHDT, CDR2 YNNKEL (reference sequence). This CDR3 has 13 amino acids. CDR3 region: CASSQDQSGEQYF. DNA of the CDR3: TGTGCCAGCAGCCAAGATCAGAGCGGCGAGCAGTACTTC.

This clonotype showed up many times. This chain connects TRBV12-3 or TRBV12-4 to TRBJ2-3, with 7 positions matching TRBD2. CDR3 length equals 15 residues. With V trimmed by 8 bases and J by 0 bases, 8 bases remained unmatched. The CDR3 loop reads CASLRGRFSTDTQYF. CDR3 bases: TGTGCCAGCCTGCGGGGGAGATTTAGCACAGATACGCAGTATTTT.

The V gene is TRBV27, the J gene TRBJ2-1, with D tentatively TRBD1 (6 bases). V lost 3 bases and J 5 bases, leaving 14 bases between the germline ends. Germline V gene sequence: CDR1 MNHEY, CDR2 SMNVEV (reference sequence). The CDR3 has 15 residues. Written as DNA, the CDR3 is TGTGCCAGCAGTTTTATTGGGGGCTCGGACAATGAGCAGTTCTTC. This gives the protein CASSFIGGSDNEQFF.

As for this clonotype: A much larger clone lies one base from this, so it may be a read error. The genes are TRBV10-3 and TRBJ2-3, with D possibly TRBD1 on 5 matching bases. CDR3 length: 13 residues. V lost 3 bases and J lost 5, with 9 bases in between. Germline V gene data show CDR1 as ENHRY and CDR2 as SYGVKD. CDR3 loop: CAISDQGIDTQYF. DNA of the CDR3: TGTGCCATCAGTGACCAGGGCATAGATACGCAGTATTTT.

This clonotype was counted many times. The V call is TRBV29-1, the J call TRBJ2-3; 8 bases fit TRBD2. Germline V CDR1 and CDR2: SQVTM, ANQGSEA. The V segment lost 4 bases and the J segment 6 bases; nucleotides outside the gene matches: 9. CDR3 size: 14 residues. In DNA, the CDR3 is TGCAGCGTTGCCGCATACGGGGGGGAGGATACGCAGTATTTT. Its protein product is CSVAAYGGEDTQYF.

This chain joins TRBV24-1 and TRBJ2-1, with D tentatively TRBD1 (6 bases). V shed 4 bases and J shed 4 bases, with 7 bases lying between them. Per the germline V gene, CDR1 is KGHDR and CDR2 is SFDVKD. CDR3 length: 13 amino acids. CDR3 loop: CATSEGHYNEQFF. CDR3 sequence (DNA): TGTGCCACCAGTGAGGGACATTACAATGAGCAGTTCTTC.

This clonotype was seen at least ten times. The chain combines TRBV5-1 with TRBJ2-1; 12 positions match TRBD2. This CDR3 contains 16 residues. The trim removed 4 bases at V and 5 bases at J, leaving 7 bases unmatched. Germline CDR1 SGHRS, CDR2 YFSETQ. The chain's CDR3 is CASSPRLAGAHNEQFF. DNA for the CDR3: TGCGCCAGCAGCCCCAGACTAGCGGGGGCCCACAATGAGCAGTTCTTC.

Points on this clonotype: A read error is possible here, since a much larger clone lies one base away. The J gene is TRBJ2-5, the V gene TRBV12-3 or TRBV12-4, with D perhaps matching TRBD1 (7 bases). Trimming left V 11 bases short and J 3 bases short, with 16 bases between. This CDR3 is built from 13 residues. This chain's CDR3 is CAGARGEEETQYF. The CDR3 DNA reads as TGTGCCGGAGCCAGGGGGGAGGAAGAGACCCAGTACTTC.

The CDR3 coding sequence is TGTGCCAGCATGGGCGGACTAGCGGGAGATGAGCAGTTCTTC. Translation: CASMGGLAGDEQFF. The chain couples TRBV4-2 to TRBJ2-1; 13 nucleotides align to TRBD2. Germline CDR1 LGHNA, CDR2 YNFKEQ. The CDR3 runs 14 residues. V was pared by 7 bases and J by 8 bases, with 5 bases of the junction left unmatched.